The 9 T cell receptor beta chains listed next were all sequenced from one sample in a study of shared T cell receptors in the human thymus (dated by TCRdb to the early 2020s). The method behind the library was the immunoSEQ multiplex PCR assay. Entries here come from immuneACCESS through TCRdb and include only in-frame sequences with V and J called. Some clones fail to appear in such tables; in the studies checked, an unresolved V gene covers under half of the shortfall, and the cause of the remainder is unknown. Across this sample there are hundreds of thousands of clones, with 85% to 95% seen only once. Around 0.019% of the sample is in the top ten clones. The sequencing input was thymocytes. The source of these receptors is a human donor.

J is TRBJ2-5 and V is TRBV2; D ambiguous. Germline V gene sequence: CDR1 SNHLY, CDR2 FYNNEI. V lost 6 bases, J lost 5 bases, and 7 bases lay in between. This CDR3 has 11 amino acids. Here the CDR3 reads CASRFGETQYF. The CDR3 DNA sequence: TGTGCCAGCAGGTTCGGGGAGACCCAGTACTTC.

V gene TRBV4-1 combines with J gene TRBJ2-2; D is tentatively TRBD1 or TRBD2 (5 bases each). This CDR3 comprises 19 residues. Trimming stripped 0 bases from V and 1 base from J, with 18 bases between. Germline CDR1 is MGHRA and CDR2 is YSYEKL. CDR3 nucleotides: TGCGCCAGCAGCCAAGAAGGCCTCCGGGGCCCGCAGAACACCGGGGAGCTGTTTTTT. Amino acid sequence: CASSQEGLRGPQNTGELFF.

The J gene is TRBJ2-7, the V gene TRBV5-6; TRBD1 is a possible D gene (5 bases). CDR1 and CDR2 from the germline V gene are SGHDT and YYEEEE. The V end lost 1 base, the J end lost 0 bases, and 17 bases lay between the germline ends. The CDR3 has 17 residues. CDR3 amino acids: CASSLFLQGESSYEQYF. The DNA of the CDR3 is TGTGCCAGCAGCTTGTTTCTTCAGGGCGAAAGCTCCTACGAGCAGTACTTC.

The chain uses TRBV27 and TRBJ2-1, with 8 bases fitting TRBD1. CDR3 length: 15 residues. Germline V gene lookup returns CDR1 MNHEY and CDR2 SMNVEV (reference sequence). V lost 3 bases to trimming and J lost 4 bases; unmatched junction nucleotides: 5. The CDR3 region is CASSFGQGLYNEQFF. The CDR3 bases are TGTGCCAGCAGTTTCGGACAGGGCCTTTACAATGAGCAGTTCTTC.

This chain links TRBV11-2 with TRBJ2-3, with D unclear. CDR1 is SGHAT and CDR2 is FQNNGV in the germline V gene. The CDR3 is made up of 15 amino acids. V was cut by 5 bases and J by 6 bases, with 18 bases left in between. The CDR3 coding sequence is TGTGCCAGCAGCCCCCGAAGGAGAGCGAGGGATACGCAGTATTTT. The encoded protein is CASSPRRRARDTQYF.

The gene calls are TRBV7-9 and TRBJ1-2, with TRBD1 matching over 7 bases. Germline CDR1 reads SEHNR; CDR2 reads FQNEAQ (reference sequence). This CDR3 comprises 14 residues. With V trimmed by 6 bases and J by 1 base, 5 bases remained unmatched. CDR3 residues: CASRGQDLNYGYTF. The CDR3 nucleotides are TGTGCCAGCAGAGGACAGGACCTTAACTATGGCTACACCTTC. Drawing the rest from reference TRBV7-9 and TRBJ1-2, the complete variable domain is DTGVSQNPRHKITKRGQNVTFRCDPISEHNRLYWYRQTLGQGPEFLTYFQNEAQLEKSRLLSDRFSAERPKGSFSTLEIQRTEQGDSAMYLCASRGQDLNYGYTFGSGTRLTVV.

The chain employs TRBV7-9 and TRBJ1-4; D unclear. CDR1 SEHNR and CDR2 FQNEAQ come from the germline V gene (reference sequence). The CDR3 is 13 amino acids. V lost 4 bases to trimming and J lost 13 bases, with 16 bases between them. The CDR3 loop reads CASSSPTRPGLFF. The DNA of the CDR3 is TGTGCCAGCAGCTCCCCCACCCGGCCCGGACTGTTTTTT.

The gene calls are TRBV12-2 and TRBJ2-7; TRBD1 was called by the table and not checked on the DNA. TRBV12-2 constitutes a pseudogene. This CDR3 has 16 amino acids. The CDR3 sequence: CASRFPDRTSNVEQYF. CDR3 nucleotide sequence: TGTGCAAGTCGCTTCCCGGACAGAACCTCTAATGTCGAGCAGTACTTC.

The chain uses TRBV27 and TRBJ1-5; D perhaps matches TRBD1 (5 bases). The CDR3 spans 14 residues. Germline CDR1 reads MNHEY; CDR2 reads SMNVEV (reference sequence). The V end lost 6 bases, the J end lost 3 bases, and 12 bases lay between the germline ends. The CDR3 nucleotides read TGTGCCAGCAGCCGTGGGGGTGTCAATCAGCCCCAGCATTTT. Amino acid sequence: CASSRGGVNQPQHF.